The 5 T cell receptor beta chains in this list originate from one sample, sequenced in a study of T cells after yellow fever vaccination. TCRdb redid the calling of the 5' RACE reads with MiXCR, one entry per CDR3 protein. The sample consists of about 52,000 distinct CDR3 sequences, less than 8.5% of them appearing once. The sequencing used CD8+ T cells not binding an NS4B(214-222) dextramer, sorted from PBMCs, collected 35 to 50 days after the first yellow fever vaccination. These TCRs come from a man between 18 and 29 years old who received the YFV17D yellow fever vaccine.

This clonotype was seen many times. This chain connects TRBV28 to TRBJ2-5; 10 nucleotides align to TRBD2. V gave up 3 bases and J gave up 5 bases; unmatched junction bases: 15. The CDR3 runs to 18 residues. Germline V lookup: CDR1 MDHEN, CDR2 SYDVKM. CDR3 bases: TGTGCCAGCAGTTTGGGAGGACTAGCGGTGGGATGGGATGAGACCCAGTACTTC. Its translation is CASSLGGLAVGWDETQYF.

Remarks on this clonotype: This may come from a read error, since a much larger clone is one base off. The chain couples TRBV12-3 or TRBV12-4 to TRBJ2-5; TRBD2 agrees at 11 bases. The CDR3 totals 15 residues. The junction had 7 bases not matched to a gene; V was cut back by 5 bases and J by 5 bases. CDR3 coding DNA: TGTGCCAGCAGTCCGACTAGCGGGGCGAATGAGACCCAGTACTTC. As protein: CASSPTSGANETQYF.

This clonotype was counted ten times or more. The chain joins TRBV11-2 to TRBJ2-2; no definite D call. V was shortened by 6 bases and J by 6 bases, with 17 bases between the two germline ends. The CDR3 has 15 residues. The V gene's germline CDR1 is SGHAT and CDR2 FQNNGV. The CDR3 loop is CASSHYRVRSGELFF. CDR3 DNA sequence: TGTGCCAGCAGTCACTATAGGGTCCGGTCCGGGGAGCTGTTTTTT.

This clonotype has just a few counts. The genes are TRBV20-1 and TRBJ1-5; 9 bases are a match to TRBD1. The CDR3 sequence is 13 residues long. With 4 bases clipped from V and 4 bases from J, the junction kept 2 bases outside the gene matches. The germline V gene encodes CDR1 DFQATT and CDR2 SNEGSKA (reference sequence). CDR3: CSAMGQGNQPQHF. The CDR3, as DNA: TGCAGTGCTATGGGACAGGGAAATCAGCCCCAGCATTTT.

The V gene is TRBV7-2, the J gene TRBJ1-2; perhaps TRBD1 as D (5 bases). The V gene's germline CDR1 is SGHTA and CDR2 FQGNSA. The ends were cut back, 5 bases at V and 8 bases at J, with 15 bases in the middle. The CDR3 extends over 13 amino acids. The CDR3 protein is CASSPEGGEGYTF. The CDR3 DNA is TGTGCCAGCAGCCCCGAGGGAGGGGAGGGCTACACCTTC. Using reference TRBV7-2 and TRBJ1-2 for the parts outside the CDR3, the full variable domain is GAGVSQSPSNKVTEKGKDVELRCDPISGHTALYWYRQSLGQGLEFLIYFQGNSAPDKSGLPSDRFSAERTGGSVSTLTIQRTQQEDSAVYLCASSPEGGEGYTFGSGTRLTVV.